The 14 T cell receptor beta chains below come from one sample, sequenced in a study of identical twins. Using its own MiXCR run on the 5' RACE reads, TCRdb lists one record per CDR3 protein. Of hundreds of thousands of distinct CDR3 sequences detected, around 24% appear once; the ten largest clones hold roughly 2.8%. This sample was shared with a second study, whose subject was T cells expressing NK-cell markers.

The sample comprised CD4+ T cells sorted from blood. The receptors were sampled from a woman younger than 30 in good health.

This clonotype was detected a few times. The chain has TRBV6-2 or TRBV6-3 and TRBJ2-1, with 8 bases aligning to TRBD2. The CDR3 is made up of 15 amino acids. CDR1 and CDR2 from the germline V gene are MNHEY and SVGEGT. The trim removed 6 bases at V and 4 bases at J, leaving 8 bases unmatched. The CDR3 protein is CASSPGGARYNEQFF. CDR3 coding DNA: TGTGCCAGCAGCCCGGGGGGGGCCAGGTACAATGAGCAGTTCTTC.

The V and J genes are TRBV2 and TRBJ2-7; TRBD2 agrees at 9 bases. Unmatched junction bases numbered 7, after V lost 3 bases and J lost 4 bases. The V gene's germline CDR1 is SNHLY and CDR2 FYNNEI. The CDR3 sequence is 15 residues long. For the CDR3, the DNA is TGTGCCAGCAGTGAGCTAGGGCTAGCGGGATACGAGCAGTACTTC. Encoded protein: CASSELGLAGYEQYF.

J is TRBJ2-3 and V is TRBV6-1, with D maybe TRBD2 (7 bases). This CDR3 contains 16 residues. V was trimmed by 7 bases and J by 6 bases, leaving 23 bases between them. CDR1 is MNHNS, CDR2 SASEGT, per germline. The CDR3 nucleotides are TGTGCCAGCAAATTACGATTTGGGGGGGGGCCTGATACGCAGTATTTT. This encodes CASKLRFGGGPDTQYF.

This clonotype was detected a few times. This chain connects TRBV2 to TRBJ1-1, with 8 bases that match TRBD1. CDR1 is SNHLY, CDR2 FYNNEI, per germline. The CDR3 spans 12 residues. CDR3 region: CPPGQENTEAFF. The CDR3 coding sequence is TGTCCCCCGGGACAGGAGAACACTGAAGCTTTCTTT.

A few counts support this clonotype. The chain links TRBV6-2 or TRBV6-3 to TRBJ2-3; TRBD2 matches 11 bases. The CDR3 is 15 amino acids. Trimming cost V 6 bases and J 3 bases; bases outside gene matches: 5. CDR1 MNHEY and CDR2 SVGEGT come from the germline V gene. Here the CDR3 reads CASSRLAGSTDTQYF. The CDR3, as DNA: TGTGCCAGCAGCCGACTAGCGGGATCGACAGATACGCAGTATTTT.

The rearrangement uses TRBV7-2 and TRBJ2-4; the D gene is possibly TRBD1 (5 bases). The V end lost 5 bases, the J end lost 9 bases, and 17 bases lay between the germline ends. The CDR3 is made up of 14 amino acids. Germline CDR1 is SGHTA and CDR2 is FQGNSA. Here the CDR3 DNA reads TGTGCCAGCAGCACCCTCTGGGGCAACGGCATTCAGTACTTC. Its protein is CASSTLWGNGIQYF. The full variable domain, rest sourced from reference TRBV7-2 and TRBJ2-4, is GAGVSQSPSNKVTEKGKDVELRCDPISGHTALYWYRQSLGQGLEFLIYFQGNSAPDKSGLPSDRFSAERTGGSVSTLTIQRTQQEDSAVYLCASSTLWGNGIQYFGAGTRLSVL.

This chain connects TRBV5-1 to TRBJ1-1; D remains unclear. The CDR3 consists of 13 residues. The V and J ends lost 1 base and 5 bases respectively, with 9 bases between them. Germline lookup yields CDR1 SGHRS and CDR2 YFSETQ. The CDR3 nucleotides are TGCGCCAGCAGCTTGCGGGAGAGGACTGAAGCTTTCTTT. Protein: CASSLRERTEAFF.

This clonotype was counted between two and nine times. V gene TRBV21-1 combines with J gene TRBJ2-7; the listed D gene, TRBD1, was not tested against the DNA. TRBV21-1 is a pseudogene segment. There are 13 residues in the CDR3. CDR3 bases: TGTGCCAGCAACAACAGGGGGCCCTACGAGCAGTACTTC. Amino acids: CASNNRGPYEQYF.

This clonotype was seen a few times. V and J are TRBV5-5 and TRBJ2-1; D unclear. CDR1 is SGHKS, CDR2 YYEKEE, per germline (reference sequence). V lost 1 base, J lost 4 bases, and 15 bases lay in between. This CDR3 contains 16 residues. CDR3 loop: CASSLMAEQRYNEQFF. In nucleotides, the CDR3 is TGTGCCAGCAGCTTGATGGCGGAGCAGCGTTACAATGAGCAGTTCTTC.

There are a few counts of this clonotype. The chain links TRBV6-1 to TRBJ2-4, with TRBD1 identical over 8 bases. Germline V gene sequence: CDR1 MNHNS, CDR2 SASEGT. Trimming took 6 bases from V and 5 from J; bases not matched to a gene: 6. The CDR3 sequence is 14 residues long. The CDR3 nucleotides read TGTGCCAGCAGCGGGACAGGCCTTCAAAACATTCAGTACTTC. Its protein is CASSGTGLQNIQYF.

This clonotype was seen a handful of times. The CDR3 DNA follows: TGCAGTGCTCAGCGGGGACCTAGCACAGATACGCAGTATTTT. This encodes CSAQRGPSTDTQYF. V and J are TRBV20-1 and TRBJ2-3, with 7 positions matching TRBD2. Germline V gene lookup returns CDR1 DFQATT and CDR2 SNEGSKA (reference sequence). V shed 5 bases, J shed 0 bases, and the junction held 5 bases outside the gene matches. The CDR3 has 14 amino acids.

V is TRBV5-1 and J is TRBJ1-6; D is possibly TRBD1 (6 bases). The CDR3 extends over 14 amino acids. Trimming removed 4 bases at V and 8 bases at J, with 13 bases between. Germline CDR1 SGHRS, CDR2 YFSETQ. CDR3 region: CASSQGQTDSPLHF. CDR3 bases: TGCGCCAGCAGCCAAGGACAGACGGATTCACCCCTCCACTTT.

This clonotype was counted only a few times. CDR3 sequence (DNA): TGTGCCAGCAGTGAAGATCGGAATGGAGTCGAGACCCAGTACTTC. Translating it yields CASSEDRNGVETQYF. The rearrangement joins TRBV2 to TRBJ2-5; D call uncertain. This CDR3 has 15 amino acids. Germline V lookup: CDR1 SNHLY, CDR2 FYNNEI. V dropped 1 base and J dropped 5 bases, with 14 bases sitting between them.

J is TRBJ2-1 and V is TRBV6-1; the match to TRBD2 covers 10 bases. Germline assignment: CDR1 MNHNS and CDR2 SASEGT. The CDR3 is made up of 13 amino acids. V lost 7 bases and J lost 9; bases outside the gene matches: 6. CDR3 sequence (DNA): TGTGCCAGCAAGCGGGGGGGCTGGGGTGAGCAGTTCTTC. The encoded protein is CASKRGGWGEQFF.